The subject of this entry is one TCR beta chain. Antigen: not known. This sample also contains other DNA sequences that code for the same CDR3. This specimen belongs to a study of shared clonotypes between healthy human individuals. Repertoires were generated with immunoSEQ multiplex PCR, while TCRdb's copy carries only in-frame clones and drops some. The table records just over 2,000,000 clones, over 85% of them present only once. Findings and limits, study-wide: The authors expected sequencing depth to affect clonotype sharing among donors.

In the CD4+ fraction, cells were divided into CD45RA+ naive and CD45RA-negative memory subsets. Trimming shortened V by 1 base and J by 4 bases, and 8 bases separated the two germline ends. The germline V gene has CDR1 SNHLY and CDR2 FYNNEI. The CDR3 has 14 amino acids. The TCR originated in a man aged 18 to 30 in good health. The J gene is TRBJ1-5, the V gene TRBV2; D not certain. The material sequenced was naive CD4+ T cells sorted from blood. This sample's subset: CD45RA+ positively selected. The CDR3 protein is CASSEGTRNQPQHF. The CDR3 nucleotides read TGTGCCAGCAGTGAAGGAACCAGAAATCAGCCCCAGCATTTT.